This entry lists 14 T cell receptor beta chains sequenced from one sample in a study of cytomegalovirus exposure and HLA in healthy donors. The PCR ran on 60 Vbeta and 13 Jbeta primers. This table comes from immunoSEQ multiplex PCR, and its TCRdb copy is limited to in-frame clones, with some not included. The sample gives 150,000 or so clones, 65% to 75% of which show up once; roughly 1.6% is in the top ten. The sequencing sample was made of PBMCs. These receptors were obtained from a girl aged 5-17 years in good health and CMV-seronegative.

The V call is TRBV7-9, the J call TRBJ1-1, with TRBD1 identical over 7 bases. V lost 1 base, J lost 6 bases, and 8 bases stayed unmatched. The CDR3 length is 15 residues. The V gene's germline CDR1 is SEHNR and CDR2 FQNEAQ (reference sequence). The CDR3 DNA reads TGTGCCAGCAGCTTAGAGAGGGGGCGGGGATCTGAAGCTTTCTTT. Translated, it gives CASSLERGRGSEAFF.

The chain uses TRBV6-1 and TRBJ1-4, with TRBD1 matching over 7 bases. CDR1 is MNHNS, CDR2 SASEGT, per germline. There are 14 residues in the CDR3. V lost 4 bases to trimming and J lost 4 bases; unmatched junction nucleotides: 3. CDR3 nucleotides: TGTGCCAGCAGTGTAGGACAGGATAATGAAAAACTGTTTTTT. It encodes CASSVGQDNEKLFF.

The rearrangement joins TRBV27 to TRBJ2-7, with 8 bases fitting TRBD1. Trimming cost V 3 bases and J 7 bases; bases outside gene matches: 11. CDR3 length: 15 amino acids. Germline-derived CDR1 and CDR2 are MNHEY and SMNVEV (reference sequence). The CDR3 DNA reads TGTGCCAGCAGTTTTCTCGGTCAGGGGGCTCGAGAGCAGTACTTC. Amino acid sequence: CASSFLGQGAREQYF.

V usage is TRBV18 and J usage is TRBJ1-6; D remains unclear. The CDR3 spans 12 residues. Germline V gene data show CDR1 as KGHSH and CDR2 as LQKENI. V was pared by 8 bases and J by 13 bases, with 15 bases between. The CDR3 is CASGEVGVPLHF. The CDR3 coding sequence is TGTGCCAGCGGTGAGGTCGGGGTCCCCCTCCACTTT.

This clone was seen a few times. The CDR3 protein is CASTLTGGRVGQPQHF. Written as DNA, the CDR3 is TGTGCCAGTACCCTCACGGGTGGTCGGGTCGGTCAGCCCCAGCATTTT. The chain uses TRBV19 and TRBJ1-5; no firm D call. V was clipped by 7 bases and J by 6 bases, with 22 bases between them. This CDR3 comprises 16 residues. The germline gives CDR1 LNHDA, CDR2 SQIVND (reference sequence). Together with reference TRBV19 and TRBJ1-5, the CDR3 gives the full variable domain: DGGITQSPKYLFRKEGQNVTLSCEQNLNHDAMYWYRQDPGQGLRLIYYSQIVNDFQKGDIAEGYSVSREKKESFPLTVTSAQKNPTAFYLCASTLTGGRVGQPQHFGDGTRLSIL.

This chain uses TRBV28 with TRBJ1-5; 7 bases fit TRBD1. The V and J ends lost 9 bases and 6 bases, in that order; junction bases with no gene match: 8. The CDR3 is 13 residues long. Germline V gene lookup returns CDR1 MDHEN and CDR2 SYDVKM. The CDR3 here is CASHTGVVQPQHF. In DNA form, the CDR3 reads TGTGCCAGTCACACAGGGGTGGTTCAGCCCCAGCATTTT. The full variable domain, with the rest looked up from reference TRBV28 and TRBJ1-5, is DVKVTQSSRYLVKRTGEKVFLECVQDMDHENMFWYRQDPGLGLRLIYFSYDVKMKEKGDIPEGYSVSREKKERFSLILESASTNQTSMYLCASHTGVVQPQHFGDGTRLSIL.

This clone was seen a few times. This chain connects TRBV5-4 to TRBJ1-1; D remains ambiguous. Germline values: CDR1 SGHNT, CDR2 YYREEE (reference sequence). Trimming took 6 bases from V and 10 from J, leaving 16 bases between them. The CDR3 covers 12 residues. For the CDR3, the DNA is TGTGCCAGCACCCGAAAGGAGGGTCGAGCTTTCTTT. Amino acid sequence: CASTRKEGRAFF.

This chain joins TRBV9 and TRBJ2-5; tentatively, D is TRBD2 (5 bases). V lost 0 bases and J 6 bases, leaving 12 bases between the germline ends. The CDR3 consists of 14 residues. Germline V lookup: CDR1 SGDLS, CDR2 YYNGEE. The CDR3 DNA reads TGTGCCAGCAGCGTAGCTACGGGAATGAAGACCCAGTACTTC. It codes for CASSVATGMKTQYF.

The chain carries TRBV9 and TRBJ2-2; 7 nucleotides agree with TRBD2. Germline CDR1 and CDR2: SGDLS and YYNGEE. J was trimmed by 4 bases and V by 0 bases; bases with no gene match: 9. This CDR3 comprises 17 residues. DNA of the CDR3: TGTGCCAGCAGCGTAGACTTCTCGGGGGGTCTCACCGGGGAGCTGTTTTTT. Translated, it gives CASSVDFSGGLTGELFF.

The rearrangement uses TRBV21-1 and TRBJ1-1; the table's D call, TRBD1, has no DNA check behind it. TRBV21-1 is a pseudogene. The CDR3 has 17 amino acids. For the CDR3, the DNA is TGTGCCAGCAGCACAACTTGTCGTTGGCCAGGTCCTACAGAAGCTTTCTTT. This encodes CASSTTCRWPGPTEAFF.

This clone has just one count. V and J are TRBV29-1 and TRBJ1-1; TRBD1 agrees at 7 bases. Germline V lookup: CDR1 SQVTM, CDR2 ANQGSEA. CDR3 length: 12 amino acids. V shed 7 bases and J 6 bases; nucleotides not matched to a gene: 8. The CDR3 coding sequence is TGCAGCGCAGAGACAGGGTACCCTGAAGCTTTCTTT. Its translation: CSAETGYPEAFF.

The V call is TRBV5-1, the J call TRBJ2-5; TRBD2 agrees at 13 bases. CDR3 length equals 15 residues. The germline CDR1 and CDR2 sequences are SGHRS and YFSETQ. The V segment lost 4 bases and the J segment 3 bases; nucleotides outside the gene matches: 3. The CDR3, as DNA: TGCGCCAGCAGCCCGGGGACTAGCGGGGAAGAGACCCAGTACTTC. Amino acids: CASSPGTSGEETQYF.

The genes are TRBV19 and TRBJ2-7; 9 bases line up with TRBD1. Germline V gene lookup returns CDR1 LNHDA and CDR2 SQIVND (reference sequence). Trimming took 7 bases from V and 3 from J; bases not matched to a gene: 1. The CDR3 sequence is 12 residues long. CDR3 protein: CASMGQGYEQYF. CDR3 bases: TGTGCCAGTATGGGACAGGGCTACGAGCAGTACTTC.

The J gene is TRBJ2-3, the V gene TRBV4-2, with 8 bases that match TRBD2. J was trimmed by 1 base and V by 2 bases; bases with no gene match: 5. Looked up from germline, CDR1 is LGHNA and CDR2 is YNFKEQ. This CDR3 spans 16 amino acids. The CDR3 spells CASSQSPGGRTDTQYF. In nucleotides, the CDR3 is TGTGCCAGCAGCCAATCCCCGGGGGGGCGCACAGATACGCAGTATTTT.